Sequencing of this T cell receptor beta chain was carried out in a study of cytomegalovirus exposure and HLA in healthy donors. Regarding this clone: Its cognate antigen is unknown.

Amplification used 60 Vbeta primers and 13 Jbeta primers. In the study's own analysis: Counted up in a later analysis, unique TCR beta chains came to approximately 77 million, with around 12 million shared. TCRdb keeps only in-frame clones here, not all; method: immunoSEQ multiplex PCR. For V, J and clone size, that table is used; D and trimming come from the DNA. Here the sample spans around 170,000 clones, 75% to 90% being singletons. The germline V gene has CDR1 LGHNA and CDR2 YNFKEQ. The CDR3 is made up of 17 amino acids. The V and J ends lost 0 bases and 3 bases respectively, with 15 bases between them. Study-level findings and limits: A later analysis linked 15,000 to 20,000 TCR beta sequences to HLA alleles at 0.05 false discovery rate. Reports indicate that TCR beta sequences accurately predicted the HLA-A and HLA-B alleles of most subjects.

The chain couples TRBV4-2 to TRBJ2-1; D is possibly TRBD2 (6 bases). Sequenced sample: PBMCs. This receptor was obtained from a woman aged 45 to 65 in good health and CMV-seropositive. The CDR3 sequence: CASSQDLVTSHYNEQFF. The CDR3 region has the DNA TGTGCCAGCAGCCAAGATTTAGTTACTAGCCACTACAATGAGCAGTTCTTC.